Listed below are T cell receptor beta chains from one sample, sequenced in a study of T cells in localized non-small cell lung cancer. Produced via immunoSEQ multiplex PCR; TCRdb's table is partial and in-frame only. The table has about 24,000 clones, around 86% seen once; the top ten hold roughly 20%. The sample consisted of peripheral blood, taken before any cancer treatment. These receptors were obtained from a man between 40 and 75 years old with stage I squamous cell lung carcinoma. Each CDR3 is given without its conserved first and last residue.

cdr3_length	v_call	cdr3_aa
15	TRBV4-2	ASSQESGGYLYNEQF
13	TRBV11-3	ASGQGMKNTGELF
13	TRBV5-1	ASRSGQGLSTEAF
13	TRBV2	ASSSPGTINNEQF
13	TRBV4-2	ASSQEVLLLYGYT
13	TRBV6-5	ASSPYGVGDTEAF
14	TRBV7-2	ASSRTGGPSSYEQY
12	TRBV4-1	ASSQAENTGELF
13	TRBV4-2	ASSQDSMGVDEQF
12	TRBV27	ASSLRGSNSPLH
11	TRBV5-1	ASSLAGNTEAF
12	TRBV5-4	ASSLGGLNTEAF
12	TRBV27	ASSGDWANTEAF
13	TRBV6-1	ASSGRVQGVDEQY
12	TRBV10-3	AISDGQAGETQY
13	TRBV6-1	ASSLPGNSNQPQH
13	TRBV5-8	ASSFGGRGTDTQY
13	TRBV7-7	ASSPGTGGSYEQY
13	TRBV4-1	ASSQEGGRSYEQY
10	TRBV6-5	ASSLTGDSYT
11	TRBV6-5	ASSPWGNTEAF
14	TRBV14	ASSDWGGGGATEAF
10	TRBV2	ASRGQGFGYT
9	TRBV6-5	ATRGTLEAF
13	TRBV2	ASSEGRQGAEGYT
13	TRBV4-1	ASSQPDRDRETQY
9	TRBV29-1	SVTREGEAF
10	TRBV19	ASLGWGGGYT
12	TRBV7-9	ASSLAASSYEQY
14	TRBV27	ASSLSWGLAAVEQY
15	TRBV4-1	ASSTRTSGGYTDTQY
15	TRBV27	ASTPGDRVLNTGELF
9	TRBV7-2	ASSTRDTQY
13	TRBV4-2	ASNLAGANTGELF
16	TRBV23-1	ASNGAGGPLSSYNEQF
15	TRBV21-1	ASSIPLYWGGLYEQY
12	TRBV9	ASSQGQAYTEAF
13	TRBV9	ASSAGGLTGNTIY
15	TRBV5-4	ASSLPGGQVNTGELF
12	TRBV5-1	ASSSDRDSYEQY
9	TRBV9	ASTLDKSTF
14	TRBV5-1	ASSLEGLAGTDTQY
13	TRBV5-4	ASSLTGGAHNEQF
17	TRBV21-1	ASGLTTSGGPTNTGELF
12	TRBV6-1	ASRSVVGNEKLF
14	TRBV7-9	ASSPRTSGGDNEQF
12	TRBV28	ASSQTGGRTEAF
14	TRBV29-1	SVEIGQGATNEKLF
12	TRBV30	AWSTGTGASPLH
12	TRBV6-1	ASSALAGEDGYT
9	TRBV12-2	ASRLRTEAF
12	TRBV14	ASSPGDRETEAF
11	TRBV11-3	ASSTGTTNIQY
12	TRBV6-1	ASSLFQGTDTQY
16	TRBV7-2	ASSLRLGGLYMNTEAF
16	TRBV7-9	ASSPSPQLAGGLDEQF
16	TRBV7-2	ASSLGPDAGRRGEKLF
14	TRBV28	ASSSNSVYPLNEQF